This T cell receptor (beta chain) emerged from a study of human thymus T cells. Points from the study as a whole: Highly overlapping thymic repertoires among unrelated individuals were reported in related research.

V was cut by 3 bases and J by 2 bases, with 14 bases left in between. The CDR3 spans 17 residues. Germline V gene sequence: CDR1 MGHRA, CDR2 YSYEKL. Assay: immunoSEQ multiplex PCR; the TCRdb copy retains only in-frame clones and omits some. The table has under 95,000 clones, 90% to 95% seen once; the top ten hold around 0.034%. This clone was seen a single time. Antigen specificity is unknown. Thymic resections from corrective heart surgery supplied the tissue. Donors were healthy Finnish infants having corrective surgery for congenital heart defects. The J gene is TRBJ2-6, the V gene TRBV4-1; maybe TRBD1 (6 bases). The receptor comes from a girl less than two years old with a congenital heart defect but otherwise immunologically healthy. Input material: thymus tissue. The CDR3 nucleotides are TGCGCCAGCAGCCACCACCACTGGGGGCCTGGGGCCAACGTCCTGACTTTC. As protein: CASSHHHWGPGANVLTF.